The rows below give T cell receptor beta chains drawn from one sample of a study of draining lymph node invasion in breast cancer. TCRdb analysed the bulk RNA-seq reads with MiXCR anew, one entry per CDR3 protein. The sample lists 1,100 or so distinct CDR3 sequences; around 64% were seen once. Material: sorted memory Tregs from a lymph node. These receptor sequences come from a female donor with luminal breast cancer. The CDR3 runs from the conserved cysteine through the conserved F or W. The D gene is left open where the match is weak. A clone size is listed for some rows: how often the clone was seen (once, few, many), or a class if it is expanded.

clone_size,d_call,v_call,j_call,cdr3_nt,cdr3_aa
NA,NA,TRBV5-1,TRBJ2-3,TGCGCCAGCAGCCGGGACTTTACAGATACGCAGTATTTT,CASSRDFTDTQYF
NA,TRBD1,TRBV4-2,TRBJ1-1,TGTGCCAGCAGCCCACAGGGGGCTCGTCGTATTGAAGCTTTCTTT,CASSPQGARRIEAFF
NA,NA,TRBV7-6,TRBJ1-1,TGTGCCAGCAGCTTGCAAGGATCCGCTGAAGCTTTCTTT,CASSLQGSAEAFF
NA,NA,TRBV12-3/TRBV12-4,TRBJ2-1,TGTGCCAGCAGTTTAGGGTCTATGGATGAGCAGTTCTTC,CASSLGSMDEQFF
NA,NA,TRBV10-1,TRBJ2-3,TGCGCCAGCAGTCCGGGACTGATTACAGATACGCAGTATTTT,CASSPGLITDTQYF
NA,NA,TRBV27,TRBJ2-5,TGTGCCAGCAGTTTGACCGTTCAAGAGACCCAGTACTTC,CASSLTVQETQYF
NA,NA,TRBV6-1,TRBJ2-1,TGTGCCACCAGGATCCCACGGGGCAATGAGCAGTTCTTC,CATRIPRGNEQFF
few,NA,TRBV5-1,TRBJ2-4,TGCGCCAGCAGCTTCGACACGTCGGGCATTCAGTACTTC,CASSFDTSGIQYF
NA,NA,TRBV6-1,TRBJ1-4,TGTGCCAGCCACCGGGCTCCTAATGAAAAACTGTTTTTT,CASHRAPNEKLFF
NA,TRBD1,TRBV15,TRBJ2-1,TGTGCCACCAGCAGCGGACAGGGGTACAATGAGCAGTTCTTC,CATSSGQGYNEQFF
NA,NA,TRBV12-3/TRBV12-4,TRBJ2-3,TGTGCCAGCGCCCTGCGGGGTGGTCTAGCAGATACGCAGTATTTT,CASALRGGLADTQYF
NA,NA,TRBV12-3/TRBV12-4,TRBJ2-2,TGTGCCAGCACTACCCCGGGAAAGAACACCGGGGAGCTGTTTTTT,CASTTPGKNTGELFF
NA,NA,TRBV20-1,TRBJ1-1,TGCAGTGCTAGAGAAGCAAGGGATACTGAAGCTTTCTTT,CSAREARDTEAFF
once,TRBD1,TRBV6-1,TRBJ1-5,TGTGCCAGCAGTACAAGGACAGGGGGCGGTAGCAATCAGCCCCAGCATTTT,CASSTRTGGGSNQPQHF
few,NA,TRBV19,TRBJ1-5,TGTGCCAGTAGCACGCGGGGGGCGCTTGGCAATCAGCCCCAGCATTTT,CASSTRGALGNQPQHF
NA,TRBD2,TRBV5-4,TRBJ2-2,TGTGCCAGCAGCCCCGGGGGGGGGTCGAACACCGGGGAGCTGTTTTTT,CASSPGGGSNTGELFF
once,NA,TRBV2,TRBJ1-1,TGTGCCAGCAGTGAACAGGGCATGAACACTGAAGCTTTCTTT,CASSEQGMNTEAFF
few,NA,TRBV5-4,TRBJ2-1,TGTGCCAGCAGCTTGGCGCGGGGATGGCAGTTCTTC,CASSLARGWQFF
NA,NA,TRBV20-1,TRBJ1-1,TGCAGTGCTAGGGGTCTCGAAGGGGGGGACACTGAAGCTTTCTTT,CSARGLEGGDTEAFF
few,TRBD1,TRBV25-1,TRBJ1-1,TGTGCCAGCAGGGAAGGTGACAGGGGAGCTTTCTTT,CASREGDRGAFF
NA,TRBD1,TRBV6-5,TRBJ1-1,TGTGCCAGCAGTTACTCGATACAGGGGGGCACTGAAGCTTTCTTT,CASSYSIQGGTEAFF
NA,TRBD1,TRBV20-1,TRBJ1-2,TGCAGTGCTAGAGGGGGGACAGCTAAGAACTATGGCTACACCTTC,CSARGGTAKNYGYTF
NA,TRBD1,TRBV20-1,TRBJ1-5,TGCAGTGCTCAGACAGGGTTCAATCAGCCCCAGCATTTT,CSAQTGFNQPQHF
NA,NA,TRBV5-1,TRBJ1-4,TGCGCCAGCAGCTTGTTAACCAGGGAAGCAACTAATGAAAAACTGTTTTTT,CASSLLTREATNEKLFF
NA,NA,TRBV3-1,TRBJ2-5,TGTGCCAGCAGCCAAGTCCAAGAGACCCAGTACTTC,CASSQVQETQYF
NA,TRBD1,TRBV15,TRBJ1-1,TGTGCCATCCGGGACAGGCTGAACACTGAAGCTTTCTTT,CAIRDRLNTEAFF
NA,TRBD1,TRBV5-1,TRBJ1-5,TGCGCCAGCAGCCCGGGACAGTTCAATCAGCCCCAGCATTTT,CASSPGQFNQPQHF
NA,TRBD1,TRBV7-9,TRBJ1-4,TGTGCCAGCAGCCCGGGACAGGCTCCTGAAAAACTGTTTTTT,CASSPGQAPEKLFF
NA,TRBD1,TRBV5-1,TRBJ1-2,TGCGCCAGCAGCTGGGAACAGGGGGCCCGTGGCTACACCTTC,CASSWEQGARGYTF
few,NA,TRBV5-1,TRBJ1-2,TGCGCCAGCAGGCAACAGGCGATCTATGGCTACACCTTC,CASRQQAIYGYTF
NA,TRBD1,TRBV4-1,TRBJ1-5,TGCGCCAGCAGCCAAGATGGGACAGGGGGTTTTCAGCCCCAGCATTTT,CASSQDGTGGFQPQHF
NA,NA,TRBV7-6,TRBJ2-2,TGTGCCAGCAGCTTAGTCGGTACCTCCAACACCGGGGAGCTGTTTTTT,CASSLVGTSNTGELFF
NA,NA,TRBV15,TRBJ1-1,TGTGCCACCAGCAGAGACGGGGCCGAGAACACTGAAGCTTTCTTT,CATSRDGAENTEAFF
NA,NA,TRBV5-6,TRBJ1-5,TGTGCCAGCAGCCGAGGCGCGAATCAGCCCCAGCATTTT,CASSRGANQPQHF
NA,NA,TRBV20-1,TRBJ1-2,TGCAGTGCTAGGGGGAGACACTATGGCTACACCTTC,CSARGRHYGYTF
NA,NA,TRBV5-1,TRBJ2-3,TGCGCCAGCAGCTTGGAATCGAACACAGATACGCAGTATTTT,CASSLESNTDTQYF
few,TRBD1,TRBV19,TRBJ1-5,TGTGCCAGTAGTATCCAGGGGGCGAATCAGCCCCAGCATTTT,CASSIQGANQPQHF
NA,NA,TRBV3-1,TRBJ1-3,TGTGCCAGCAGCCAAGAGGGGACACAGGATCTCTCTGGAAAAACCATATATTTT,CASSQEGTQDLSGKTIYF
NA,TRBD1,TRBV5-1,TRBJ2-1,TGCGCCAGCACTGGACAGGGGGTTTTACTAGCAGGAGAGCAGTTCTTC,CASTGQGVLLAGEQFF
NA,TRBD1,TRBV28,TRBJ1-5,TGTGCCAGCAGCCGAAAGGGGGCTCGGAATCAGCCCCAGCATTTT,CASSRKGARNQPQHF
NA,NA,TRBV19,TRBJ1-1,TGTGCCAGAAACGCTGGGACCGGGATGAACACTGAAGCTTTCTTT,CARNAGTGMNTEAFF
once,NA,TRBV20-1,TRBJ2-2,TGCAGTGCTTCCGGGACGGTGAACACCGGGGAGCTGTTTTTT,CSASGTVNTGELFF
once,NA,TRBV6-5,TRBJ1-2,TGTGCCAGCAGCCTGGGGGGGGCACTCGGCTACACCTTC,CASSLGGALGYTF
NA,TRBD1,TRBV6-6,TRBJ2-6,TGTGCCAGCAGGCGACACCCCGGGACAGATTACTCTGGGGCCAACGTCCTGACTTTC,CASRRHPGTDYSGANVLTF